This entry lists 11 T cell receptor beta chains sequenced from one sample in a study of T-cell reconstitution after alpha-beta-depleted transplantation in children. Library preparation (for TCRbeta) was performed with unique molecular identifiers. Each CDR3 protein is one row after TCRdb ran MiXCR on the PCR reads. Altogether approximately 300,000 distinct CDR3 sequences are present, under 14% being singletons, with the ten largest covering 23%. The sample was peripheral blood, taken 180 days after TCRalphabeta/CD19-depleted stem cell transplant. These receptors originate from a male patient between 2 and 10 years old who had a stem cell transplant for chronic granulomatous disease, so the T cells may come from the graft donor.

This clonotype was detected many times. The chain couples TRBV15 to TRBJ1-6, with unresolved D. Germline CDR1 and CDR2: LNHNV and YYDKDF (reference sequence). The CDR3 is 14 amino acids. V lost 5 bases, J lost 8 bases, and 13 bases lay in between. The CDR3 reads CATSPRPVDSPLHF. Written as DNA, the CDR3 is TGTGCCACCAGCCCCCGGCCCGTGGATTCACCCCTCCACTTT.

This clonotype has at least ten counts. This chain uses TRBV7-9 with TRBJ2-1; 7 bases align to TRBD1. The ends lost 4 bases at V and 6 bases at J; junction bases unmatched: 6. This CDR3 is 14 amino acids long. Germline assignment: CDR1 SEHNR and CDR2 FQNEAQ (reference sequence). CDR3 nucleotide sequence: TGTGCCAGCAGCTGGGACAGAGCCGGCAATGAGCAGTTCTTC. It is translated as CASSWDRAGNEQFF.

With respect to this clonotype: This may arise from a read error, as a much more abundant clone is one base away. The CDR3 region has the DNA TGTGCCAGCAGCACTGGGCTTTACTCCCACACTGAAGCTTTCTTT. This sequence encodes CASSTGLYSHTEAFF. V and J are TRBV4-2 and TRBJ1-1; D uncertain. Germline-derived CDR1 and CDR2 are LGHNA and YNFKEQ. V was pared by 5 bases and J by 3 bases, with 16 bases between. The CDR3 consists of 15 residues.

This clonotype was seen a few times. The chain uses TRBV7-9 and TRBJ1-2; 9 bases fit TRBD1. The germline CDR1 and CDR2 sequences are SEHNR and FQNEAQ (reference sequence). J lost 1 base, V lost 7 bases, and 10 bases had no gene match. This CDR3 is built from 16 residues. In DNA, the CDR3 is TGTGCCAGCAACAGGGACAGGGTCCCCTTTAACTATGGCTACACCTTC. Its translation: CASNRDRVPFNYGYTF.

Ten or more counts support this clonotype. The J gene is TRBJ2-1, the V gene TRBV5-1; 9 positions agree with TRBD1. The CDR3 spans 15 residues. Germline loops: CDR1 SGHRS, CDR2 YFSETQ. Unmatched junction bases numbered 7, after V lost 0 bases and J lost 9 bases. The CDR3 DNA reads TGCGCCAGCAGCTTGGGGACAGGGGACGTCGGTGAGCAGTTCTTC. Protein sequence: CASSLGTGDVGEQFF.

This clonotype was seen at least ten times. The rearrangement joins TRBV29-1 to TRBJ2-2; D uncertain. V lost 3 bases, J lost 0 bases, and 11 bases lay in between. Germline CDR1 is SQVTM and CDR2 is ANQGSEA. The CDR3 length is 15 residues. The CDR3 bases are TGCAGCGTTGAGATCTCCCTTACGAACACCGGGGAGCTGTTTTTT. Translation: CSVEISLTNTGELFF.

The table lists this clonotype with many counts. V gene TRBV21-1 combines with J gene TRBJ1-5; the table's D gene call, TRBD1, was not cross checked with the DNA. TRBV21-1 corresponds to a pseudogene. There are 18 residues in the CDR3. CDR3 sequence: CASSIRDRGPYSNQPQHF. The CDR3 nucleotides read TGTGCCAGCAGCATCCGGGACAGGGGACCCTATAGCAATCAGCCCCAGCATTTT.

This clonotype was found many times. The chain uses TRBV27 and TRBJ1-2, with D hard to call. This CDR3 spans 13 amino acids. V lost 6 bases, J lost 6 bases, and 14 bases lay in between. Germline CDR1 and CDR2: MNHEY and SMNVEV (reference sequence). The CDR3 DNA follows: TGTGCCAGCAGACACCACGGGGAGGATGGCTACACCTTC. This translates into CASRHHGEDGYTF.

This clonotype was detected many times. DNA of the CDR3: TGTGCCAGCAGTTTATTGGCCCCAGGGGACCCTTTCTACGAGCAGTACTTC. It yields the protein CASSLLAPGDPFYEQYF. The chain recombines TRBV27 with TRBJ2-7, with a possible D match to TRBD1 (6 bases). V was trimmed by 1 base and J by 3 bases, leaving 19 bases between them. There are 17 residues in the CDR3. Germline CDR1 reads MNHEY; CDR2 reads SMNVEV (reference sequence).

In this sample, this clonotype turned up many times. This CDR3 is CASSPPKQGLAGGGETQYF. As DNA, the CDR3 is TGTGCCAGCAGCCCACCCAAGCAGGGACTAGCGGGAGGAGGAGAGACCCAGTACTTC. The rearrangement joins TRBV21-1 to TRBJ2-5; the DNA was not compared with TRBD2, the D call given in the table. TRBV21-1 is a recognized pseudogene. This CDR3 comprises 19 residues.

The sample holds many counts of this clonotype. The chain joins TRBV7-3 to TRBJ2-6; TRBD2 agrees at 7 bases. V shed 0 bases and J 0 bases; nucleotides not matched to a gene: 2. CDR3 length: 17 amino acids. Per germline, CDR1 SGHTA and CDR2 FQGTGA. The CDR3: CASSLTGGNSGANVLTF. For the CDR3, the DNA is TGTGCCAGCAGCTTAACGGGAGGGAACTCTGGGGCCAACGTCCTGACTTTC.